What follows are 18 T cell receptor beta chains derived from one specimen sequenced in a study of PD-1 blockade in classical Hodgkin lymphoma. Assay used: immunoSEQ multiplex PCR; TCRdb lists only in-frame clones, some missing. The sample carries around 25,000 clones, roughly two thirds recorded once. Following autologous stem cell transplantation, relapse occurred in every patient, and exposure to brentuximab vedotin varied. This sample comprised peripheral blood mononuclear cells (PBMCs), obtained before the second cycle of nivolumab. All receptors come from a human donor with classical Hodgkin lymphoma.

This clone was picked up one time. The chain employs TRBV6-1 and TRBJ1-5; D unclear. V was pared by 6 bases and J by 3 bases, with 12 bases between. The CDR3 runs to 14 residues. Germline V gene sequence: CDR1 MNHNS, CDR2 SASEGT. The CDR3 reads CASRGAGLNQPQHF. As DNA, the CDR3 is TGTGCCAGCAGGGGAGCGGGCCTCAATCAGCCCCAGCATTTT.

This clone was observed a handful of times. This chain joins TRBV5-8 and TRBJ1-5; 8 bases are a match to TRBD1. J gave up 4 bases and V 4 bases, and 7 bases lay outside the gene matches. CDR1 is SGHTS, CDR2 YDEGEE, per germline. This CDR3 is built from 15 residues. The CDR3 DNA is TGTGCCAGCAGCCGAGGACAGGGTCCTAATCAGCCCCAGCATTTT. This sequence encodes CASSRGQGPNQPQHF.

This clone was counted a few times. CDR3 nucleotides: TGTGCCAGCAGTCCCCGGATTGATCAGCCCCAGCATTTT. Encoded protein: CASSPRIDQPQHF. The V and J genes are TRBV6-1 and TRBJ1-5; D remains unclear. Germline loops: CDR1 MNHNS, CDR2 SASEGT. The CDR3 sequence is 13 residues long. V shed 5 bases and J shed 5 bases, with 10 bases lying between them.

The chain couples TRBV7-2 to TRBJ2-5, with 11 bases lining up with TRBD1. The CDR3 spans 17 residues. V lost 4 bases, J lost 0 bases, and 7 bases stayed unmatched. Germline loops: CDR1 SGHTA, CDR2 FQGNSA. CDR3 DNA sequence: TGTGCCAGCAGCTGGGGACAGGGGGGACCTTACCAAGAGACCCAGTACTTC. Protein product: CASSWGQGGPYQETQYF.

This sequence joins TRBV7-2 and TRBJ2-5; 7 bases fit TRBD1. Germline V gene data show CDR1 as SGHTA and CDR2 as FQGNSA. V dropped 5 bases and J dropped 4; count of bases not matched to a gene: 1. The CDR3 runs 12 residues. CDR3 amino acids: CASSGQVETQYF. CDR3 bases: TGTGCCAGCAGCGGACAGGTAGAGACCCAGTACTTC. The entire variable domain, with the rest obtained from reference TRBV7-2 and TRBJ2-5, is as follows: GAGVSQSPSNKVTEKGKDVELRCDPISGHTALYWYRQSLGQGLEFLIYFQGNSAPDKSGLPSDRFSAERTGGSVSTLTIQRTQQEDSAVYLCASSGQVETQYFGPGTRLLVL.

The CDR3 DNA reads TGTGCCAGCAGTTTGGGCGGAGGGAGCTCCTACAATGAGCAGTTCTTC. Translated, it gives CASSLGGGSSYNEQFF. The V gene is TRBV28, the J gene TRBJ2-1; D perhaps matches TRBD2 (6 bases). The germline V gene encodes CDR1 MDHEN and CDR2 SYDVKM. This CDR3 comprises 16 residues. With 3 bases removed from V and 0 bases from J, the gap between germline ends came to 12 bases.

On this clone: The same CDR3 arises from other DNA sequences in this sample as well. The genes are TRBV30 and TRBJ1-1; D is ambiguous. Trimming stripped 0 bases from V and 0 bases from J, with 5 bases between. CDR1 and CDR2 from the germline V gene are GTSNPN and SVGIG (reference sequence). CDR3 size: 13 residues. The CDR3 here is CAWSVQMNTEAFF. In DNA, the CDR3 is TGTGCCTGGAGTGTACAGATGAACACTGAAGCTTTCTTT.

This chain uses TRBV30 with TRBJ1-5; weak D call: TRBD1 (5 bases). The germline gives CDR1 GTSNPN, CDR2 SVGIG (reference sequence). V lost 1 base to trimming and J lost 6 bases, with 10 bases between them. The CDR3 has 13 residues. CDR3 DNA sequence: TGTGCCTGGAGTGGGCAGGGTAGTCAGCCCCAGCATTTT. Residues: CAWSGQGSQPQHF.

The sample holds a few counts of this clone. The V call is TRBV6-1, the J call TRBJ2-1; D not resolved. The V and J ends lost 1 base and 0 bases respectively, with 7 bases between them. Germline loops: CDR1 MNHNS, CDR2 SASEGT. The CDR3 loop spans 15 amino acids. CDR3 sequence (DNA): TGTGCCAGCAGTGAAGGGGATAGCTCCTACAATGAGCAGTTCTTC. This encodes CASSEGDSSYNEQFF.

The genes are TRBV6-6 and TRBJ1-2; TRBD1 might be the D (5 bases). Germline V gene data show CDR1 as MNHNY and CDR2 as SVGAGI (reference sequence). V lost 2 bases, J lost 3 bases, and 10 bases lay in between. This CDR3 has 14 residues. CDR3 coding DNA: TGTGCCAGCAGTTACGGGGGTAGCTACTATGGCTACACCTTC. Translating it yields CASSYGGSYYGYTF.

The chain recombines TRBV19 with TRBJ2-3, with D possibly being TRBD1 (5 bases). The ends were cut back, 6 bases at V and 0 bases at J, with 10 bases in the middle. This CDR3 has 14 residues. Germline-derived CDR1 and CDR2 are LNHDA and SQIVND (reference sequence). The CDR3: CASRPTVSTDTQYF. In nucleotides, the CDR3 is TGTGCCAGTAGGCCGACAGTGAGCACAGATACGCAGTATTTT.

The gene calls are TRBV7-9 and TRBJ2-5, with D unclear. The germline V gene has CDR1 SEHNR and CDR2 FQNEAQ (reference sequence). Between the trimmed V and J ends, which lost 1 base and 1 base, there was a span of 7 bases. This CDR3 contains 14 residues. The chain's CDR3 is CASSLGALQETQYF. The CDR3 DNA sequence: TGTGCCAGCAGCTTAGGGGCTCTCCAAGAGACCCAGTACTTC.

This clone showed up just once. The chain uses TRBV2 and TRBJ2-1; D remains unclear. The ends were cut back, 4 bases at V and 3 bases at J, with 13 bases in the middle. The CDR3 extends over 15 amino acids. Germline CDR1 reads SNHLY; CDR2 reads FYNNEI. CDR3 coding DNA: TGTGCCAGCAGTGGCTCCTTGGGGATCTACAATGAGCAGTTCTTC. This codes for CASSGSLGIYNEQFF.

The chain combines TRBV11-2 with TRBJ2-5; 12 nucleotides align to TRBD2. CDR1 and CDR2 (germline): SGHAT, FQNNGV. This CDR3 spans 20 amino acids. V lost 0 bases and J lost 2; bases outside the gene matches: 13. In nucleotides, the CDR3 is TGTGCCAGCAGCTTAGATGGGTGGGCTAGCGGGAGGGCCAGACAAGAGACCCAGTACTTC. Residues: CASSLDGWASGRARQETQYF.

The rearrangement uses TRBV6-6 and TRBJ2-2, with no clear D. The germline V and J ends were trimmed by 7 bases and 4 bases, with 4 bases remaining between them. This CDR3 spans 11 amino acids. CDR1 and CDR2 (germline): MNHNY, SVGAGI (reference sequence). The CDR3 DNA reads TGTGCCAGCATAGGCACCGGGGAGCTGTTTTTT. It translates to CASIGTGELFF.

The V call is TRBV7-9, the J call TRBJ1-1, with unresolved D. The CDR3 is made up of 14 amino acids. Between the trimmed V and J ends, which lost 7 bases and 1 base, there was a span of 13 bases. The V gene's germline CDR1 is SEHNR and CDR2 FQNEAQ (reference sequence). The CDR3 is CASTLTFGNTEAFF. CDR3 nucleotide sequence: TGTGCCAGCACTCTTACTTTTGGGAACACTGAAGCTTTCTTT.

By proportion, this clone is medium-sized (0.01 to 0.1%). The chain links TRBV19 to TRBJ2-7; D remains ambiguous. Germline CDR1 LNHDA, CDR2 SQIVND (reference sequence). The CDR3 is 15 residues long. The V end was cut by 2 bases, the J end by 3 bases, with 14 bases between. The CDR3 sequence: CASSISSSSYYEQYF. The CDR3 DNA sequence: TGTGCCAGTAGTATAAGCAGCTCATCATACTACGAGCAGTACTTC.

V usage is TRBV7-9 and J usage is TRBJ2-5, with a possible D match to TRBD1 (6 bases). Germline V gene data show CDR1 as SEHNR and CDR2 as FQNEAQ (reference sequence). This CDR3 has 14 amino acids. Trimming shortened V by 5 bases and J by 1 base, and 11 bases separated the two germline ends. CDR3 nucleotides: TGTGCCAGCAGCCCTGGGGGCACCCAAGAGACCCAGTACTTC. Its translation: CASSPGGTQETQYF.